These T cell receptor beta chains were read from a single sample in a study of blood T cells in healthy people across ages. TCRdb fed the 5' RACE reads into MiXCR, producing one record per CDR3 protein. Of 1.5 million to 2 million distinct CDR3 sequences in the sample, approximately 50% were seen once. Sample: blood. The receptors were sampled from a woman in her 40s in good health. Each CDR3 is given with its conserved first and last residue.

j_call: TRBJ2-7
v_call: TRBV4-2
cdr3_aa: CASSPRQGAIYEQYF

j_call: TRBJ1-6
v_call: TRBV7-2
cdr3_aa: CASSLALRTGRRQNSPLHF

j_call: TRBJ2-7
v_call: TRBV20-1
cdr3_aa: CSARDHGRNNEQYF

j_call: TRBJ1-4
v_call: TRBV5-5
cdr3_aa: CASSLHGQGGEKLFF

j_call: TRBJ2-1
v_call: TRBV27
cdr3_aa: CASTIHRGGNEQFF

j_call: TRBJ2-1
v_call: TRBV7-6
cdr3_aa: CASSLVAASGGMVYNEQFF

j_call: TRBJ2-7
v_call: TRBV12-3/TRBV12-4
cdr3_aa: CASSLNPNSYEQYF

j_call: TRBJ1-5
v_call: TRBV4-2
cdr3_aa: CASSQTGFGDQPQHF

j_call: TRBJ2-5
v_call: TRBV28
cdr3_aa: CASSLWTVGYQETQYF

j_call: TRBJ2-1
v_call: TRBV7-2
cdr3_aa: CASSFAASGGPRNEQFF

j_call: TRBJ2-1
v_call: TRBV5-1
cdr3_aa: CASTRDRNNEQFF

j_call: TRBJ2-1
v_call: TRBV24-1
cdr3_aa: CATSPSTTGDPYNEQFF

j_call: TRBJ2-1
v_call: TRBV9
cdr3_aa: CASSVERGGLYNEQFF

j_call: TRBJ2-1
v_call: TRBV20-1
cdr3_aa: CSARIRANEQFF

j_call: TRBJ2-1
v_call: TRBV28
cdr3_aa: CASSAAAGWDNEQFF

j_call: TRBJ2-3
v_call: TRBV12-3/TRBV12-4
cdr3_aa: CASTMRVGTGTQYF

j_call: TRBJ2-1
v_call: TRBV9
cdr3_aa: CASSVESPGLRSSYNEQFF

j_call: .
v_call: TRBV6-5
cdr3_aa: CATCRDQNNEQYF

j_call: TRBJ1-5
v_call: TRBV18
cdr3_aa: CASSPGRQHNQPQHF

j_call: TRBJ2-7
v_call: TRBV29-1
cdr3_aa: CSVPTGGENYEQYF

j_call: TRBJ1-6
v_call: TRBV20-1
cdr3_aa: CSATPTGSYNSPLHF

j_call: TRBJ1-1
v_call: TRBV4-1
cdr3_aa: CASSQPETGMNTEAFF

j_call: TRBJ2-3
v_call: TRBV5-1
cdr3_aa: CASSLLTSGSDTQYF

j_call: TRBJ1-1
v_call: TRBV7-8
cdr3_aa: CASSLAPGQVEAFF

j_call: TRBJ2-3
v_call: TRBV9
cdr3_aa: CASSPRGVVTDTQYF

j_call: TRBJ2-2
v_call: TRBV6-1
cdr3_aa: CASSGPSGGANTGELFF

j_call: TRBJ1-4
v_call: TRBV5-1
cdr3_aa: CASSPHLATNEKLFF

j_call: TRBJ1-2
v_call: TRBV5-1
cdr3_aa: CASSPWTVPVSGYTF